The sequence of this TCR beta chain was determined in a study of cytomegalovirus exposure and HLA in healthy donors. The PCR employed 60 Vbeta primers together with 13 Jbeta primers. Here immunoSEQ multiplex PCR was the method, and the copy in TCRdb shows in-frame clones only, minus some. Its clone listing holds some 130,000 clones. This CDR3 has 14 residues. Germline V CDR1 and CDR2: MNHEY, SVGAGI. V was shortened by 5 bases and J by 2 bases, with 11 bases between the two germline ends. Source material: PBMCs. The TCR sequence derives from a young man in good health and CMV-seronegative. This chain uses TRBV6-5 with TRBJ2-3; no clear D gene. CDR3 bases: TGTGCCAGCAGTCCCTCTGGAGACACAGATACGCAGTATTTT. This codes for CASSPSGDTDTQYF.